The present TCR beta chain was sequenced within a study of T-cell memory formation after mild COVID-19. Study in general: Across donors, TCR clusters were largely donor specific.

Turning to this clonotype: The antigen is not known.

Whole-study results and caveats: Among contracting clones, CD4+ were mainly CM/EM and CD8+ enriched in EMRA.

Amplification by 5'RACE using constant-segment primers produced TCR alpha and TCR beta cDNA libraries that carried sample barcodes and UMIs. From the 5' RACE reads, TCRdb called clonotypes with MiXCR, one entry per CDR3 protein. The sample lists fewer than 650,000 distinct CDR3 sequences; less than 25% were seen once. CDR3 size: 15 residues. In germline, CDR1 is SGHRS, CDR2 YFSETQ. With 1 base clipped from V and 1 base from J, the junction kept 3 bases outside the gene matches. V is TRBV5-1 and J is TRBJ2-5, with 8 positions matching TRBD1. The sequenced material came from PBMCs or a T cell subset sorted from them (not recorded which). This receptor was obtained from an adult woman who had mild COVID-19 (a few samples of this study predate the infection). Cell type and time point are not known. The chain's CDR3 is CASSLFGQGQETQYF. DNA for the CDR3: TGCGCCAGCAGCTTGTTCGGACAGGGCCAAGAGACCCAGTACTTC.